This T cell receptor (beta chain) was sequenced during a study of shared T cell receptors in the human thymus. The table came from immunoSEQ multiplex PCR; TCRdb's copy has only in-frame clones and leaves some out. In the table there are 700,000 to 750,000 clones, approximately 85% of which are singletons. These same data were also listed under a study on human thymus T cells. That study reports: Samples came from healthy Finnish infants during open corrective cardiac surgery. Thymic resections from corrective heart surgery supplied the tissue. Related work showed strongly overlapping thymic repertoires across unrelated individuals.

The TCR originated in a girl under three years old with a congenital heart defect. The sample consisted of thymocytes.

CDR3 nucleotides: TGTGCCAGTAAGGTCCGGACGGGGGGCTACACCTTC. Residues: CASKVRTGGYTF. The V and J genes are TRBV19 and TRBJ1-2; the D is unclear. CDR1 LNHDA and CDR2 SQIVND come from the germline V gene (reference sequence). The CDR3 spans 12 residues. Trimming left V 7 bases short and J 8 bases short, with 14 bases between.